A selection of T cell receptor beta chains follows, all from one sample in a study of blood T cell repertoires in COVID-19. The data were produced by immunoSEQ multiplex PCR, yet TCRdb's version contains in-frame clones alone and is incomplete. The data hold about 210,000 clones, with 83% observed a single time. The sequenced material came from peripheral blood. The receptors come from a woman between 40 and 50 years old with active or convalescent COVID-19. Both conserved end residues are part of each CDR3. Each record gives: D gene, clone size, J gene, V gene, CDR3 DNA, CDR3 protein. D genes are given only for firm matches. Expanded clones get a size class; other rows say once, few or many, or leave the size out.

- once TRBJ1-1 TRBV2 TGTGCCAGCAGGGACAGAGCTCTAGGGGGTGAAGCTTTCTTT CASRDRALGGEAFF
TRBD2 many TRBJ2-3 TRBV6-5 TGTGCCAGCAGTCGACTAGCGACAGATACGCAGTATTTT CASSRLATDTQYF
TRBD2 - TRBJ2-3 TRBV19 TGTGCCAGTAGTCGTAGCGGGGGGATCACAGATACGCAGTATTTT CASSRSGGITDTQYF
TRBD1 few TRBJ1-2 TRBV7-2 TGTGCCAGCAGCTGGGAGGGACAGGGGACCTATGGCTACACCTTC CASSWEGQGTYGYTF
- few TRBJ1-5 TRBV28 TGTGCCAGCAGAAGCCCACTGGGGGGGGAACAGCAGCCCCAGCATTTT CASRSPLGGEQQPQHF
TRBD1 - TRBJ1-6 TRBV28 TGTGCCAGCAGTTGGGGACAGGGTAATTCACCCCTCCACTTT CASSWGQGNSPLHF
TRBD2 - TRBJ2-7 TRBV28 TGTGCCAGCAGTTCGACTAGCGGGGGAGACGAGGAGCAGTACTTC CASSSTSGGDEEQYF
- - TRBJ1-4 TRBV30 TGTGCCTGGAGTTTTTCTCAGGCAACTAATGAAAAACTGTTTTTT CAWSFSQATNEKLFF
- - TRBJ1-2 TRBV6-5 TGTGCCAGCAGGAAAGGTCAGGGATCCGACTATGGCTACACCTTC CASRKGQGSDYGYTF
- - TRBJ2-3 TRBV6-5 TGTGCCAGCAGTTGGGCAGGTGACACAGATACGCAGTATTTT CASSWAGDTDTQYF
- - TRBJ1-5 TRBV6-5 TGTGCCAGGACGAAAGGAGGGAATCAGAATCAGCCCCAGCATTTT CARTKGGNQNQPQHF
- - TRBJ1-1 TRBV5-8 TGTGCCAGCAGCTTGGAGTACGGGTTGAACACTGAAGCTTTCTTT CASSLEYGLNTEAFF
- - TRBJ1-4 TRBV5-8 TGTGCCAGCAGCTCCACCCTCGGACTAAGGGATGAAAAACTGTTTTTT CASSSTLGLRDEKLFF
TRBD1 - TRBJ1-2 TRBV5-1 TGCGCCAGCAGCCCCGGGACAGCTAGCCTTGACTATGGCTACACCTTC CASSPGTASLDYGYTF
TRBD1 few TRBJ1-1 TRBV7-8 TGTGCCAGCAGCGACAGGGGGCTGGACACTGAAGCTTTCTTT CASSDRGLDTEAFF
TRBD1 - TRBJ1-6 TRBV9 TGTGCCAGCAGCGTAGAGAGCAGGGGGGATTCACCCCTCCACTTT CASSVESRGDSPLHF
- - TRBJ1-2 TRBV3-1/TRBV3-2 TGTGCCAGCAGCCAAGGGGGAGGCGGCTACACCTTC CASSQGGGGYTF
- few TRBJ1-5 TRBV4-1 TGCGCCAGCAGCCAATACAGGGAAGGCAATCAGCCCCAGCATTTT CASSQYREGNQPQHF
- - TRBJ2-7 TRBV24-1 TGTGCCACCAGTGATTCTAGCAGCCTAAGCTCCTACGAGCAGTACTTC CATSDSSSLSSYEQYF
- - TRBJ1-1 TRBV28 TGTGCCAGCAAGATAGGGGTGGGCACTGAAGCTTTCTTT CASKIGVGTEAFF
TRBD1 - TRBJ1-1 TRBV10-3 TGTGCCATCAGGGGACAGGGGACTGAAGCTTTCTTT CAIRGQGTEAFF
- - TRBJ1-5 TRBV30 TGTGCCTGGAGTCCTGACTATAGCAATCAGCCCCAGCATTTT CAWSPDYSNQPQHF
- - TRBJ2-7 TRBV12-3/TRBV12-4 TGTGCCAGCAGTTTAATTCGTGACGAGCAGTACTTC CASSLIRDEQYF
TRBD2 - TRBJ2-3 TRBV2 TGTGCCAGCAGTGATGCTAGCGGGAGGGATGGAGATACGCAGTATTTT CASSDASGRDGDTQYF
- - TRBJ2-7 TRBV29-1 TGCAGCGTCGTCGGGACACCTGAACCCTACTACGAGCAGTACTTC CSVVGTPEPYYEQYF
- - TRBJ1-2 TRBV7-2 TGTGCCAGCAGCTCCGCTTGGGGGCTTGGCTATGGCTACACCTTC CASSSAWGLGYGYTF
- - TRBJ1-2 TRBV19 TGTGCCAGTAGTATACCACAGGCCACGACCTATGGCTACACCTTC CASSIPQATTYGYTF
TRBD1 - TRBJ1-1 TRBV19 TGTGCCAGTAGCAGGGACAGGGGGGGCACTGAAGCTTTCTTT CASSRDRGGTEAFF
- - TRBJ2-1 TRBV11-3 TGTGCCAGCAGCGACACCCTCAAACAGGGAAGGTTTTTCGGTGAGCAGTTCTTC CASSDTLKQGRFFGEQFF
TRBD1 - TRBJ1-2 TRBV5-1 TGCGCCAGCAGTATCGGACAGGGGAACTATGGCTACACCTTC CASSIGQGNYGYTF
- - TRBJ2-5 TRBV5-1 TGCGCCAGCAGCGTGACAGGCGGAATTCAAGAGACCCAGTACTTC CASSVTGGIQETQYF
TRBD1 - TRBJ1-4 TRBV4-2 TGTGCCAGCAGCCAGGGGACAGCAACTAATGAAAAACTGTTTTTT CASSQGTATNEKLFF
TRBD2 - TRBJ2-3 TRBV19 TGTGCCAGTAGTGAACTAGCGGGGGCAGATACGCAGTATTTT CASSELAGADTQYF
TRBD2 - TRBJ2-1 TRBV6-5 TGTGCCAGCAGTTACTTGGGGGGGGGTTTGGACAATGAGCAGTTCTTC CASSYLGGGLDNEQFF
TRBD1 - TRBJ1-1 TRBV5-1 TGCGCCAGCAGCTCCGGACAGGGGTTTGGCACTGAAGCTTTCTTT CASSSGQGFGTEAFF
TRBD2 - TRBJ2-7 TRBV5-1 TGCGCCAGCAGCTTGGCGGGACTAGCGGGGGGGCCGGCCTACGAGCAGTACTTC CASSLAGLAGGPAYEQYF
- - TRBJ2-5 TRBV20-1 TGCAGTGCTAGTGCCCCCGGGTTGGAGACCCAGTACTTC CSASAPGLETQYF
- - TRBJ1-5 TRBV9 TGTGCCAGCAGCGTAGGGGCAGGTAACAATCAGCCCCAGCATTTT CASSVGAGNNQPQHF
TRBD1 - TRBJ1-2 TRBV29-1 TGCAGCGCCCGAGGGGACAGGATCTATGGCTACACCTTC CSARGDRIYGYTF
- few TRBJ2-7 TRBV6-5 TGTGCCAGCAGTCCGAGCTCCTACGAGCAGTACTTC CASSPSSYEQYF
- few TRBJ1-2 TRBV28 TGTGCCAGCATCACCCCGGGGAGGGGTGGCTACACCTTC CASITPGRGGYTF
- - TRBJ2-2 TRBV4-3 TGCGCCAGCAGCCAAGATACTAACACCGGGGAGCTGTTTTTT CASSQDTNTGELFF
TRBD1 - TRBJ2-6 TRBV27 TGTGCCAGCAGTACCCGGGACAGGGGGCTCCCTGGGGCCAACGTCCTGACTTTC CASSTRDRGLPGANVLTF
TRBD1 few TRBJ1-1 TRBV30 TGTGCCTGGAGTCCGGACAGGGGGCTTGTCACTGAAGCTTTCTTT CAWSPDRGLVTEAFF
- - TRBJ2-7 TRBV12-5 TGTGCTAGTGGTTTGGCAATCCCAACGAGGGTCTACGAGCAGTACTTC CASGLAIPTRVYEQYF
- - TRBJ2-7 TRBV4-1 TGCGCCAGCAGCCAACTGGCGGAAGCAACCTACGAGCAGTACTTC CASSQLAEATYEQYF
TRBD2 - TRBJ2-3 TRBV3-1/TRBV3-2 TGTGCCAGCAGCCAAGGGTCTAGCGGGAGAGGGAGTTGGGCAGATACGCAGTATTTT CASSQGSSGRGSWADTQYF